What follows are 9 T cell receptor beta chains derived from one specimen sequenced in a study of T cell repertoires in cytomegalovirus infection (dated by TCRdb to the late 2010s). Sequencing instrument: Illumina HiSeq 1500. Starting from the raw public reads, TCRdb applied fastp trimming at Q25, assembled clones with MiXCR and retained in-frame beta chains. One record per CDR3 amino acid sequence lists the most common genes and DNA. Here the sample has hundreds of thousands of distinct CDR3 sequences; approximately 7% occur a single time. In total, the top ten clones hold around 6% of the sample. The sequenced material came from PBMCs. These receptors were taken from a human donor in good health (CMV status not recorded). Some clones in this sample may be carry-over from other donors' samples.

The table lists this clonotype with many counts. V and J are TRBV7-2 and TRBJ1-4; D may be TRBD1 (6 bases). Germline CDR1 and CDR2: SGHTA and FQGNSA. The CDR3 has 15 residues. Trimming left V 2 bases short and J 3 bases short, with 10 bases between. DNA for the CDR3: TGTGCCAGCAGCTTAATGGGGGCGGCTAATGAAAAACTGTTTTTT. Amino acid sequence: CASSLMGAANEKLFF.

There are many counts of this clonotype. The chain couples TRBV20-1 to TRBJ2-5, with 12 bases fitting TRBD2. The CDR3 has 15 amino acids. The ends lost 3 bases at V and 5 bases at J; junction bases unmatched: 7. Germline CDR1 DFQATT, CDR2 SNEGSKA (reference sequence). The CDR3 region is CSASPSGGAGETQYF. CDR3 in DNA: TGCAGTGCTAGCCCTAGCGGGGGGGCCGGGGAGACCCAGTACTTC.

This clonotype has a count of ten or more. This sequence joins TRBV5-1 and TRBJ2-1, with 11 positions matching TRBD2. Germline assignment: CDR1 SGHRS and CDR2 YFSETQ. V dropped 5 bases and J dropped 6; count of bases not matched to a gene: 10. This CDR3 is 16 amino acids long. The CDR3 loop is CASRPILAGGSNEQFF. The CDR3 DNA sequence: TGCGCCAGCAGGCCTATCCTAGCGGGGGGTTCCAATGAGCAGTTCTTC. The full variable domain, with the rest looked up from reference TRBV5-1 and TRBJ2-1, is KAGVTQTPRYLIKTRGQQVTLSCSPISGHRSVSWYQQTPGQGLQFLFEYFSETQRNKGNFPGRFSGRQFSNSRSEMNVSTLELGDSALYLCASRPILAGGSNEQFFGPGTRLTVL.

This clonotype has at least ten counts. The chain combines TRBV28 with TRBJ2-7; 8 bases line up with TRBD1. Per the germline V gene, CDR1 is MDHEN and CDR2 is SYDVKM. The trim removed 1 base at V and 1 base at J, leaving 6 bases unmatched. The length of the CDR3 is 16 residues. The CDR3 region has the DNA TGTGCCAGCAGTTTATTATCGACAGGGGCGTCCTACGAGCAGTACTTC. Translated: CASSLLSTGASYEQYF. Filled out from reference TRBV28 and TRBJ2-7, the complete variable domain reads DVKVTQSSRYLVKRTGEKVFLECVQDMDHENMFWYRQDPGLGLRLIYFSYDVKMKEKGDIPEGYSVSREKKERFSLILESASTNQTSMYLCASSLLSTGASYEQYFGPGTRLTVT.

This clonotype was counted many times. This sequence may be a read error, since a much larger clone differs from it by one base. The DNA for the CDR3 is TGTGCCAGCAGCTTCAGGGCCGAGCAGTACTTC. Amino acid sequence: CASSFRAEQYF. The chain combines TRBV7-9 with TRBJ2-7, with D possibly matching TRBD1 (5 bases). The V end lost 3 bases, the J end lost 6 bases, and 6 bases lay between the germline ends. The CDR3 consists of 11 residues. Germline V gene data show CDR1 as SEHNR and CDR2 as FQNEAQ (reference sequence).

This clonotype showed up many times. V and J are TRBV28 and TRBJ2-1; the match to TRBD2 covers 9 bases. Trimming at V came to 4 bases and at J to 4 bases, leaving 5 bases not matched to a gene. This CDR3 has 15 amino acids. CDR1 is MDHEN, CDR2 SYDVKM, per germline. The CDR3 reads CASSSPLAGYNEQFF. The CDR3 DNA follows: TGTGCCAGCAGTTCCCCCCTAGCGGGGTACAATGAGCAGTTCTTC.

At least ten counts were recorded for this clonotype. The chain has TRBV6-1 and TRBJ2-4; 15 bases match TRBD2. CDR1 and CDR2 (germline): MNHNS, SASEGT. The ends lost 6 bases at V and 8 bases at J; junction bases unmatched: 8. There are 16 residues in the CDR3. The DNA for the CDR3 is TGTGCCAGCAGCCTAGGACTAGCGGGGGGGCGGGACATTCAGTACTTC. Translation gives CASSLGLAGGRDIQYF.

There are many counts of this clonotype. This chain connects TRBV3-1 to TRBJ2-7, with a tentative D call TRBD1 (5 bases). This CDR3 comprises 15 residues. Germline CDR1 and CDR2: LGHDT and YNNKEL (reference sequence). Trimming took 1 base from V and 4 from J, leaving 14 bases between them. The CDR3 bases are TGTGCCAGCAGCCAAGGACAGTTCGGATCTTACGAGCAGTACTTC. Its translation: CASSQGQFGSYEQYF.

Details on this clonotype: A read error may account for a junction end that differs from germline. The chain carries TRBV4-2 and TRBJ2-6; D is unclear. This CDR3 region has 16 residues. From germline, CDR1 is LGHNA and CDR2 YNFKEQ. In DNA, the CDR3 is TGTGCCAGCAGCCAAGATCTGCAGATTGGGACCAACGTCCTGACTTTC. Translated, it gives CASSQDLQIGTNVLTF.